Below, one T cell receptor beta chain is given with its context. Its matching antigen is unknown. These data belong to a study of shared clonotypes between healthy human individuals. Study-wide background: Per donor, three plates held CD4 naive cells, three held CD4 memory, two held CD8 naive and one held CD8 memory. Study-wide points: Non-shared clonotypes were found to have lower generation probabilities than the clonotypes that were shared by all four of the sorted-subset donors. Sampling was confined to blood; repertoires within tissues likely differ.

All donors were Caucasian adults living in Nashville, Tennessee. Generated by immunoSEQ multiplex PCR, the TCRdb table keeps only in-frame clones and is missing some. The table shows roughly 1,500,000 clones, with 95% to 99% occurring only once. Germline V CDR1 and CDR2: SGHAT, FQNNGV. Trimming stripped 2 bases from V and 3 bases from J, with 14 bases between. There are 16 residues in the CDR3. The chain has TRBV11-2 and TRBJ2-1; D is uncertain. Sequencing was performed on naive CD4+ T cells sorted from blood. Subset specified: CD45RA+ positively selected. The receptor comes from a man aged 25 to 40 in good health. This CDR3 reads CASSLITPGNYNEQFF. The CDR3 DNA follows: TGTGCCAGCAGCTTAATTACACCCGGAAACTACAATGAGCAGTTCTTC.